The 8 T cell receptor beta chains below all came from one sample that was sequenced in a study of blood T cell repertoires in COVID-19. TCRdb's table, derived via immunoSEQ multiplex PCR, lists solely in-frame clones and lacks some. This sample yields approximately 50,000 clones, of which 65% to 90% are seen a single time; 2.5% to 3% belongs to the top ten. Sequenced input: peripheral blood. These receptors originate from an elderly woman with acute or convalescent COVID-19.

The V call is TRBV3-1 (or the pseudogene TRBV3-2), the J call TRBJ2-1; TRBD2 agrees at 9 bases. CDR1 is LGHDT, CDR2 YNNKEL, per germline (reference sequence). With V trimmed by 4 bases and J by 5 bases, 6 bases remained unmatched. The CDR3 extends over 15 amino acids. The CDR3, as DNA: TGTGCCAGCAGCCGGGATAGCGGGGGTGACAATGAGCAGTTCTTC. This gives the protein CASSRDSGGDNEQFF.

V gene TRBV27 combines with J gene TRBJ1-2, with 9 bases that match TRBD1. Germline lookup yields CDR1 MNHEY and CDR2 SMNVEV (reference sequence). The V and J ends lost 6 bases and 0 bases, in that order; junction bases with no gene match: 14. The CDR3 extends over 18 amino acids. The CDR3 region is CASSPAGTGIEANYGYTF. Written as DNA, the CDR3 is TGTGCCAGCAGCCCCGCGGGGACAGGGATTGAAGCTAACTATGGCTACACCTTC.

V gene TRBV9 combines with J gene TRBJ1-3; the match to TRBD1 covers 8 bases. Germline CDR1 reads SGDLS; CDR2 reads YYNGEE. V was clipped by 3 bases and J by 4 bases; unmatched bases: 6. The CDR3 is made up of 15 amino acids. CDR3 nucleotides: TGTGCCAGCAGCGCCGCTAGACAGGGGGGAAACACCATATATTTT. Residues: CASSAARQGGNTIYF.

This chain connects TRBV6-6 to TRBJ1-2; tentative D call: TRBD1 (6 bases). V lost 2 bases and J 6 bases, leaving 13 bases between the germline ends. Looked up from germline, CDR1 is MNHNY and CDR2 is SVGAGI (reference sequence). CDR3 length: 14 amino acids. CDR3 loop: CASSYGYRADGYTF. The CDR3, as DNA: TGTGCCAGCAGTTACGGGTACAGGGCGGATGGCTACACCTTC.

The V and J genes are TRBV9 and TRBJ2-1; D gene uncertain. Deletions cut 4 bases from V and 7 bases from J, with 9 bases between. Per germline, CDR1 SGDLS and CDR2 YYNGEE. This CDR3 has 12 residues. CDR3 coding DNA: TGTGCCAGCAGCTCCCGCCGGAATGAGCAGTTCTTC. This sequence encodes CASSSRRNEQFF.

The chain employs TRBV6-5 and TRBJ2-1; no firm D call. V lost 10 bases and J lost 4, with 8 bases in between. CDR1 MNHEY and CDR2 SVGAGI come from the germline V gene. The CDR3 spans 11 residues. CDR3 region: CATGVYNEQFF. DNA for the CDR3: TGTGCCACCGGAGTATACAATGAGCAGTTCTTC.

This chain joins TRBV9 and TRBJ1-1; tentatively, D is TRBD1 (6 bases). CDR3 length: 14 amino acids. V gave up 5 bases and J gave up 0 bases, with 11 bases separating them. From germline, CDR1 is SGDLS and CDR2 YYNGEE. CDR3 DNA: TGTGCCAGCAGAGCAGGGGAGATGAACACTGAAGCTTTCTTT. Encoded protein: CASRAGEMNTEAFF. The whole variable domain, filled in from reference TRBV9 and TRBJ1-1, reads DSGVTQTPKHLITATGQRVTLRCSPRSGDLSVYWYQQSLDQGLQFLIQYYNGEERAKGNILERFSAQQFPDLHSELNLSSLELGDSALYFCASRAGEMNTEAFFGQGTRLTVV.

V and J are TRBV3-1 (or the pseudogene TRBV3-2) and TRBJ1-5; TRBD1 is a possible D gene (5 bases). Germline values: CDR1 LGHDT, CDR2 YNNKEL (reference sequence). V was trimmed by 1 base and J by 10 bases, leaving 20 bases between them. The CDR3 covers 16 residues. The CDR3 spells CASSQAWGPELGPQHF. The CDR3 nucleotides read TGTGCCAGCAGCCAAGCTTGGGGCCCTGAACTTGGCCCCCAGCATTTT.